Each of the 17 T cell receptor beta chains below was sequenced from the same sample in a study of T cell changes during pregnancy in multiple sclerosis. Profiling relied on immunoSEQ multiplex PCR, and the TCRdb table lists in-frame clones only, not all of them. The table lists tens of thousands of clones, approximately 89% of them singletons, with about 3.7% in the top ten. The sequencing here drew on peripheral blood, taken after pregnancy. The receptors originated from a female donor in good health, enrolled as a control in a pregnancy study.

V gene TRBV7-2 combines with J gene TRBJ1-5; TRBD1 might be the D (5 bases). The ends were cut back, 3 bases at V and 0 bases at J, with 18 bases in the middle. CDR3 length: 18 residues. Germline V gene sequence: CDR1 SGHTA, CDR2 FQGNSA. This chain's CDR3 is CASSLGSGEAYSNQPQHF. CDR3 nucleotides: TGTGCCAGCAGCTTGGGGTCGGGGGAGGCGTATAGCAATCAGCCCCAGCATTTT.

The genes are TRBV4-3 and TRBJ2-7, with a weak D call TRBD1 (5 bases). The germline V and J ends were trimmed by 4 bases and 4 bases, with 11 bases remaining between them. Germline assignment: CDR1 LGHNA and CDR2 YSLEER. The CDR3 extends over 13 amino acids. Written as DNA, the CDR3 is TGCGCCAGCAGCCCCTCAGGGTCGTACGAGCAGTACTTC. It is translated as CASSPSGSYEQYF.

The chain's CDR3 is CASSYFDRGDTIYF. The CDR3 nucleotides read TGTGCCAGCAGTTACTTTGACAGGGGTGACACCATATATTTT. This sequence joins TRBV6-7 and TRBJ1-3; 8 nucleotides match TRBD1. TRBV6-7 belongs to the ORF category, with a function that is uncertain. V lost 1 base and J lost 8; bases outside the gene matches: 4. This CDR3 spans 14 amino acids.

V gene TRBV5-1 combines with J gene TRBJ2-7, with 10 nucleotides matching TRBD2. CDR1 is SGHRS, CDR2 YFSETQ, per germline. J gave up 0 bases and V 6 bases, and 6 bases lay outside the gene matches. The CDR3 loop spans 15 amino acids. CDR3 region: CASTPASGSSYEQYF. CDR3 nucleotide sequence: TGCGCCAGCACCCCGGCTAGCGGGAGCTCCTACGAGCAGTACTTC.

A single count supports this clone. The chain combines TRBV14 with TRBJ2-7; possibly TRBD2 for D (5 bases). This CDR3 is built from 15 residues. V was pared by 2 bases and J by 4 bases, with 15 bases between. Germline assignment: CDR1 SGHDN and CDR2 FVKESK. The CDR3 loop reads CASSQYSSVRYEQYF. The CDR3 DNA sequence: TGTGCCAGCAGCCAATATAGTAGCGTCAGGTACGAGCAGTACTTC.

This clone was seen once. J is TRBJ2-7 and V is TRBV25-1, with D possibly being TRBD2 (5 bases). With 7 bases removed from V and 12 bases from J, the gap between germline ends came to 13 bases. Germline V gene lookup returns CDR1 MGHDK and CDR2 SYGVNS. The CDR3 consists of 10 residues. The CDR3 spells CASIPSGGYF. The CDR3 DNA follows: TGTGCCAGCATTCCAAGCGGCGGGTACTTC.

The DNA of the CDR3 is TGTGCCAGTAAGGCGGGAGGTTCCTACGAGCAGTACTTC. It specifies CASKAGGSYEQYF. The chain carries TRBV19 and TRBJ2-7; TRBD2 agrees at 8 bases. This CDR3 is built from 13 residues. Germline assignment: CDR1 LNHDA and CDR2 SQIVND (reference sequence). J lost 1 base, V lost 7 bases, and 3 bases had no gene match.

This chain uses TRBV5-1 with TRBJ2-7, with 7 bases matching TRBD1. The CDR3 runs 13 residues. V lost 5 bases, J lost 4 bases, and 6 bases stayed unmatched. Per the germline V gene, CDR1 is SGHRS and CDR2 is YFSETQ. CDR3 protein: CASSSDRMYEQYF. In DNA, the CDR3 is TGCGCCAGCAGTTCGGACAGGATGTACGAGCAGTACTTC.

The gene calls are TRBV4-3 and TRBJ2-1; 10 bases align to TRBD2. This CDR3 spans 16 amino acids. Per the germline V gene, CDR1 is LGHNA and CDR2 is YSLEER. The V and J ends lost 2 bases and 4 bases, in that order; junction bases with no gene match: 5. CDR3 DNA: TGCGCCAGCAGCCAATTTGGGACTAGCGATTACAATGAGCAGTTCTTC. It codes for CASSQFGTSDYNEQFF.

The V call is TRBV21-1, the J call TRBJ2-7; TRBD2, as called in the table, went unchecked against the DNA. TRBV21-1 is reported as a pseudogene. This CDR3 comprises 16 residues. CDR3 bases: TGTGCCAGCAGCAATCTAAGGCGGGGGGTAACCTACGAGCAGTACTTC. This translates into CASSNLRRGVTYEQYF.

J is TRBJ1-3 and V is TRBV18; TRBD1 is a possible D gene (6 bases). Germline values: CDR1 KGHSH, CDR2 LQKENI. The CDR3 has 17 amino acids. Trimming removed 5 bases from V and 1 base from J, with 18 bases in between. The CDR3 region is CASSSYTGSTSGNTIYF. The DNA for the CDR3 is TGTGCCAGCTCATCATACACAGGGTCGACATCTGGAAACACCATATATTTT.

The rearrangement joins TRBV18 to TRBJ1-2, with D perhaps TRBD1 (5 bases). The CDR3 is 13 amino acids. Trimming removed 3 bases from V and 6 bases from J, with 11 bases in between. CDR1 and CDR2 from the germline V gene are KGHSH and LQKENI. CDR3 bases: TGTGCCAGCTCACCGTCAGGGTACGATGGCTACACCTTC. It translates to CASSPSGYDGYTF.

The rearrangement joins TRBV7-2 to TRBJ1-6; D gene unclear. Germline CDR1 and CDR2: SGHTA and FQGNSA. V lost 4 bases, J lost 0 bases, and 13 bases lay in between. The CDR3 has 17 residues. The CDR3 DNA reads TGTGCCAGCAGCTCCAGGACTGCGAGCTCCTATAATTCACCCCTCCACTTT. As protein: CASSSRTASSYNSPLHF. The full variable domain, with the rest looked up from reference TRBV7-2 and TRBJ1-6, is GAGVSQSPSNKVTEKGKDVELRCDPISGHTALYWYRQSLGQGLEFLIYFQGNSAPDKSGLPSDRFSAERTGGSVSTLTIQRTQQEDSAVYLCASSSRTASSYNSPLHFGNGTRLTVT.

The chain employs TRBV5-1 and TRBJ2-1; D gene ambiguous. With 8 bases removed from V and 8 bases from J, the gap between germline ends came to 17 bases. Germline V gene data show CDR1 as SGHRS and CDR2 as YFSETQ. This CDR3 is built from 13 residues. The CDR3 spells CASRRSGWDEQFF. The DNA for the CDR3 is TGCGCCAGTCGCCGGTCGGGTTGGGATGAGCAGTTCTTC. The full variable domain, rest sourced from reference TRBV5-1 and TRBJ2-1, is KAGVTQTPRYLIKTRGQQVTLSCSPISGHRSVSWYQQTPGQGLQFLFEYFSETQRNKGNFPGRFSGRQFSNSRSEMNVSTLELGDSALYLCASRRSGWDEQFFGPGTRLTVL.

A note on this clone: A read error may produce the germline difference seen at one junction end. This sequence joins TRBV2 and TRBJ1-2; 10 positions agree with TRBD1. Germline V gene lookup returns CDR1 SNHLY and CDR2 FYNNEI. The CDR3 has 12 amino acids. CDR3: CVSRGTGDGYTF. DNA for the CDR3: TGTGTCAGCAGGGGGACAGGGGATGGCTACACCTTC. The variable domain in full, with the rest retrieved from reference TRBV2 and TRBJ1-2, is EPEVTQTPSHQVTQMGQEVILRCVPISNHLYFYWYRQILGQKVEFLVSFYNNEISEKSEIFDDQFSVERPDGSNFTLKIRSTKLEDSAMYFCVSRGTGDGYTFGSGTRLTVV.

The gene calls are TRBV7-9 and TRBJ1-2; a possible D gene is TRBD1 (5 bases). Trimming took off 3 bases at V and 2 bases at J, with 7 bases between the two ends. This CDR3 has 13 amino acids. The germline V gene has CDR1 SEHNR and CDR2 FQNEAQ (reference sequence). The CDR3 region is CASSLEGNYGYTF. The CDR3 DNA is TGTGCCAGCAGCTTGGAGGGGAACTATGGCTACACCTTC. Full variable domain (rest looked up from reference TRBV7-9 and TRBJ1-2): DTGVSQNPRHKITKRGQNVTFRCDPISEHNRLYWYRQTLGQGPEFLTYFQNEAQLEKSRLLSDRFSAERPKGSFSTLEIQRTEQGDSAMYLCASSLEGNYGYTFGSGTRLTVV.

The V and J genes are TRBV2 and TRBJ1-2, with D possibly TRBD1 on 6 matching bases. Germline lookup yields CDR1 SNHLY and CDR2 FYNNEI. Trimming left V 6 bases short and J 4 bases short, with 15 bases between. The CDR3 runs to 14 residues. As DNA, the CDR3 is TGTGCCAGCAGCGCAGGGGTAGATGGCTATGGCTACACCTTC. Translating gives CASSAGVDGYGYTF.